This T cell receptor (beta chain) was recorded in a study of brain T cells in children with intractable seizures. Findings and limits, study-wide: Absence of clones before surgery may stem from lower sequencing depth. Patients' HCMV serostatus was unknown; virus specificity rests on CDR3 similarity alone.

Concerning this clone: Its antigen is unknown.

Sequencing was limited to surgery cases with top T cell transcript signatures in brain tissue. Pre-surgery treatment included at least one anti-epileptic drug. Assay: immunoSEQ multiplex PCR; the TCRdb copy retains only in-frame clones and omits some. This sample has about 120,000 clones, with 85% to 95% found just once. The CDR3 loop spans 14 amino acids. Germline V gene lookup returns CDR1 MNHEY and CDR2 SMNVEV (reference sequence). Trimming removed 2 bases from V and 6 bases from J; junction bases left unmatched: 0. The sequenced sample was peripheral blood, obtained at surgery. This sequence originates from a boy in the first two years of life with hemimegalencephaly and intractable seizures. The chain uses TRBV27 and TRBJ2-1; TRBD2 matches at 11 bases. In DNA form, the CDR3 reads TGTGCCAGCAGTTTAACTAGCGGGAGCAATGAGCAGTTCTTC. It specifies CASSLTSGSNEQFF.